This T cell receptor (beta chain) comes out of a study of blood T cell repertoires in COVID-19 (dated by TCRdb to the early 2020s). Some background on the complete study: Samples from collaborators originated in the United States, Italy and Spain and spanned both the acute and convalescent phases of COVID-19. Deeply sampled blood TCRbeta repertoires from subjects exposed to, actively infected with, or recovered from COVID-19 were included in the dataset. Samples were obtained from the ongoing ImmuneRACE study (first 160 participants) and from over 1,000 subjects provided by 6 global collaborators. A de-identified subject ID, COVID-19 status, age in years and sex were almost always included in the sample metadata. The repertoires were released in a freely available public database intended as a resource for research on the immune response to SARS-CoV-2. Where available, HLA class I and class II types were taken from metadata supplied by the sample provider and were not determined by assay-based typing. The material from the prospective study consisted of cDNA or gDNA derived from T cells, B-cell-depleted T cells, or PBMCs.

Each collaborating institution followed its own protocols to collect whole blood in K2EDTA tubes. Collaborator samples were shipped for TCRbeta analysis as frozen whole blood, isolated PBMCs, or DNA extracted from either sample type. The paper as a whole reports these results and caveats: Clinical and demographic metadata were provided uncurated, with the amount varying by source and participant.

The immunoSEQ Assay, a bias-controlled multiplex PCR, was used to amplify TCRbeta CDR3 regions from genomic DNA. From the authors' description of their analysis: Nucleated cell counts per sample were estimated from amplification of reference gene primers within the assay. To quantify the absolute abundance of each unique TCRbeta CDR3 rearrangement, sequence reads were collapsed and filtered. For each sample, productive Simpson clonality was calculated as the square root of Simpson's diversity index over productive rearrangements. TCRdb's version of the immuneACCESS table is confined to in-frame rearrangements and falls short of the full clone set. An unresolved V gene accounts for under half of the shortfall where checked; the remainder is of unknown origin. V and J calls plus clone size are reproduced from that table; the DNA served to infer D and trimming. This sample is represented by about 310,000 clones; 85% to 90% of them were singletons. The ten largest clones add up to 1% to 1.5% of the sample.

For CDR1 and CDR2, the germline V gene lists MNHEY and SVGAGI. Germline trimming: 6 bases from V, 5 bases from J; junction bases outside gene matches: 6. Reading from cysteine to phenylalanine, the CDR3 counts 13 amino acids. The CDR3 DNA has 39 bases and is translated from base 1. With regard to this clone: There is no known antigen for this receptor. No clone much larger than this one lies a single base away; base qualities are absent.

This TCR was sampled from an older man with acute or convalescent COVID-19. Sample: peripheral blood. The V gene is TRBV6-5 and the J gene is TRBJ1-2, with 7 bases matching TRBD1. The CDR3 sequence is CASSVGTEYGYTF. The nucleotides are TGTGCCAGCAGCGTCGGGACAGAATATGGCTACACCTTC.